The present TCR beta chain was sequenced within a study of early T cells in non-severe SARS-CoV-2 infection. Study-wide background: The chains were unpaired, and the sequenced material was bulk RNA from unsorted whole blood.

This clonotype showed up just a few times. Its antigen is undetermined. The CDR3 does not end in the conserved phenylalanine or tryptophan, so this is likely a read error. The limits of the CDR3 on the DNA are not certain, so only TCRdb's listed CDR3 is given. Notes on the study in general: Database matching using VDJdb favored anti-spike CD8 responses, with private and CD4 specificities left missing.

The TCR library protocol attached unique molecular identifiers to the individual cDNA molecules. MiXCR, applied by TCRdb to the 5' RACE reads, yields one record per CDR3 protein. The table includes 70,000 to 85,000 distinct CDR3 sequences, 9% to 13% detected once. The receptor was derived from an adult who was a healthcare worker with PCR-confirmed SARS-CoV-2 infection or an uninfected control (not recorded which). Sequenced sample: whole blood.

CDR3 loop: CASSSPGTGRR. The chain joins TRBV28 to TRBJ2-3; the D segment call TRBD1 is taken from the table without a DNA check. The CDR3 is 11 residues long, ends included. Germline lookup yields CDR1 MDHEN and CDR2 SYDVKM.